This entry describes one TCR beta chain. Its antigen is still unknown. V dropped 2 bases and J dropped 4 bases, with 8 bases sitting between them. In germline, CDR1 is KGHSH, CDR2 LQKENI. The CDR3 runs 13 residues. The data were obtained in a study of cytomegalovirus exposure and HLA in healthy donors. Study-wide results and caveats: Within an earlier analysis, most TCR beta V segments proved productive either about 90% or about 30% of the time.

13 Jbeta primers and 60 Vbeta primers were used for the PCR. Repertoires were generated with immunoSEQ multiplex PCR, while TCRdb's copy carries only in-frame clones and drops some. Of roughly 150,000 clones listed, approximately 84% are singletons. Sequencing was performed on PBMCs. The genes are TRBV18 and TRBJ1-1; D might be TRBD1 (6 bases). This receptor was taken from a woman aged 40 to 49 in good health and CMV-seropositive. In DNA, the CDR3 is TGTGCCAGCTCACCAGACAGGAGCACTGAAGCTTTCTTT. This sequence encodes CASSPDRSTEAFF.